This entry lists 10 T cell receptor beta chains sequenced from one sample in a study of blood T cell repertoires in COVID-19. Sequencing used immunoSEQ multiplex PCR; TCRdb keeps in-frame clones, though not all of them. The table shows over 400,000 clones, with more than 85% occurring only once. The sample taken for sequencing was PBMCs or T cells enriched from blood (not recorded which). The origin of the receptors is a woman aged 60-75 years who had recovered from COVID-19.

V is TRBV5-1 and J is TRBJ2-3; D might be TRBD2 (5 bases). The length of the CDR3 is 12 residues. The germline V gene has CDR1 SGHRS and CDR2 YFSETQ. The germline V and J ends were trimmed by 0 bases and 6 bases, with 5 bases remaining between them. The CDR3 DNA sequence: TGCGCCAGCAGCTTGGGGGAGGATACGCAGTATTTT. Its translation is CASSLGEDTQYF.

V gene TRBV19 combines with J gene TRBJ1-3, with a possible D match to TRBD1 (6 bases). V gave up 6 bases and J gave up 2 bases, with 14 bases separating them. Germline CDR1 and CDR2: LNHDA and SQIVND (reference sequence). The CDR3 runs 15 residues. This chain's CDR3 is CASSPGHYPGNTIYF. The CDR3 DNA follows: TGTGCCAGTAGCCCGGGACACTACCCTGGAAACACCATATATTTT.

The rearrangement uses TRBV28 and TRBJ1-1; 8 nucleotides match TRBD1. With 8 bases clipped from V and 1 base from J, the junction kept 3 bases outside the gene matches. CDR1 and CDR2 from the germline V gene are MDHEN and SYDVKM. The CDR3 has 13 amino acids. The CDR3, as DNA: TGTGCCAGCCTGGGACAGGCGAACACTGAAGCTTTCTTT. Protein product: CASLGQANTEAFF. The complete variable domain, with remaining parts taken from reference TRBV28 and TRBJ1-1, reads DVKVTQSSRYLVKRTGEKVFLECVQDMDHENMFWYRQDPGLGLRLIYFSYDVKMKEKGDIPEGYSVSREKKERFSLILESASTNQTSMYLCASLGQANTEAFFGQGTRLTVV.

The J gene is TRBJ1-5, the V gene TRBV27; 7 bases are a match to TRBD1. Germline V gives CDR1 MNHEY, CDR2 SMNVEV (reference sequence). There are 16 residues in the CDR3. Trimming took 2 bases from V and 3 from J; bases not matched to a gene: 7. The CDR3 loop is CASSLKGANLNQPQHF. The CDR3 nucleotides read TGTGCCAGCAGTTTAAAGGGGGCGAACCTCAATCAGCCCCAGCATTTT.

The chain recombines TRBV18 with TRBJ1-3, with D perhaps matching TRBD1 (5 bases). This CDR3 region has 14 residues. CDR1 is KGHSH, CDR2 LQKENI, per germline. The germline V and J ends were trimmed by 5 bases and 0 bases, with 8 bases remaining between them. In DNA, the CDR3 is TGTGCCAGCTCAGCCCAGGGCTCTGGAAACACCATATATTTT. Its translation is CASSAQGSGNTIYF.

CDR3 amino acids: CASSLQGSSEQFF. The CDR3 bases are TGCGCCAGCAGCTTGCAGGGGTCAAGTGAGCAGTTCTTC. The J gene is TRBJ2-1, the V gene TRBV5-1, with D perhaps TRBD1 (6 bases). The length of the CDR3 is 13 residues. Germline V gives CDR1 SGHRS, CDR2 YFSETQ. The germline V and J ends were trimmed by 1 base and 9 bases, with 11 bases remaining between them.

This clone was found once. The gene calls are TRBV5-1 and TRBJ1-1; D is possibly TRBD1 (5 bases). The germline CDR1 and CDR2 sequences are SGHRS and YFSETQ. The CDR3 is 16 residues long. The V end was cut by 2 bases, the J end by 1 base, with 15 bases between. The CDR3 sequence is CASSFQTGRENTEAFF. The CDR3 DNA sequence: TGCGCCAGCAGCTTCCAAACAGGTCGAGAGAACACTGAAGCTTTCTTT.

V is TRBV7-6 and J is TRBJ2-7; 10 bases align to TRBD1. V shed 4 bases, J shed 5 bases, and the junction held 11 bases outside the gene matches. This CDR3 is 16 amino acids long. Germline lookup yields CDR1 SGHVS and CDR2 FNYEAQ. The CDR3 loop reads CASSSGPGTGAHEQYF. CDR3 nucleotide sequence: TGTGCCAGCAGCTCAGGCCCCGGGACAGGGGCCCACGAGCAGTACTTC.

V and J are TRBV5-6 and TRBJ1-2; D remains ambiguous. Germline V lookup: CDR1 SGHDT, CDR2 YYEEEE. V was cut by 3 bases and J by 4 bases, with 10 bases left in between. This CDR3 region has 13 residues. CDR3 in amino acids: CASSWRVVYGYTF. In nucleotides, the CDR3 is TGTGCCAGCAGCTGGAGGGTGGTCTATGGCTACACCTTC.

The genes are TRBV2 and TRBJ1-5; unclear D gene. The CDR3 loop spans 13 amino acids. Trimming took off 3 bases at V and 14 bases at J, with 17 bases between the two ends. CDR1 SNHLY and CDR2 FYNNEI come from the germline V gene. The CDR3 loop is CASSEGSQDRKHF. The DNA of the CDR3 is TGTGCCAGCAGTGAGGGCAGCCAGGATCGAAAGCATTTT.